The 32 T cell receptor beta chains presented below share a single source sample, sequenced in a study of T cells in Graves' hyperthyroidism and ophthalmopathy. From RNA transcripts, TCR beta CDR3 regions were amplified. TCR CDR3 underwent first-round RT-PCR with the HTBI primer set. TCRdb used MiXCR to reprocess the multiplex PCR reads, holding one entry per CDR3 protein. Here the sample spans about 840,000 distinct CDR3 sequences, around 39% being singletons. Sequencing input: blood. The receptor set was obtained from a man aged 18 to 30 with Graves' hyperthyroidism.

This chain joins TRBV10-3 and TRBJ1-5; 9 positions match TRBD1. The CDR3 is 15 residues long. The J segment lost 1 base and the V segment lost 10 bases, leaving 8 bases of the junction unmatched. Per the germline V gene, CDR1 is ENHRY and CDR2 is SYGVKD. In nucleotides, the CDR3 is TGTGCCACCGGGACAGGGTCGAGGAGCAATCAGCCCCAGCATTTT. Translated: CATGTGSRSNQPQHF.

The chain carries TRBV7-2 and TRBJ2-5; D call uncertain. Trimming took off 2 bases at V and 5 bases at J, with 12 bases between the two ends. Germline assignment: CDR1 SGHTA and CDR2 FQGNSA. The CDR3 has 14 amino acids. In nucleotides, the CDR3 is TGTGCCAGCAGCTTACGGTGGGAATACGAGACCCAGTACTTC. Its protein is CASSLRWEYETQYF.

In its sample, this clonotype was seen many times. The chain recombines TRBV2 with TRBJ2-2; no definite D call. This CDR3 is built from 11 residues. From germline, CDR1 is SNHLY and CDR2 FYNNEI. Trimming left V 4 bases short and J 8 bases short, with 5 bases between. CDR3 protein: CASSVIGELFF. DNA of the CDR3: TGTGCCAGCAGTGTGATTGGGGAGCTGTTTTTT.

The sample holds many counts of this clonotype. The chain carries TRBV10-3 and TRBJ2-7, with D perhaps given as TRBD1 or TRBD2 (5 bases each). From germline, CDR1 is ENHRY and CDR2 SYGVKD. The V end was cut by 0 bases, the J end by 0 bases, with 9 bases between. The CDR3 is 15 residues long. The CDR3 nucleotides read TGTGCCATCAGTGAGTCAGGGGAGTCCTCCTACGAGCAGTACTTC. The encoded protein is CAISESGESSYEQYF.

There are many counts of this clonotype. The V gene is TRBV20-1, the J gene TRBJ2-7, with D perhaps matching TRBD1 or TRBD2 (5 bases each). Trimming took off 4 bases at V and 2 bases at J, with 12 bases between the two ends. The CDR3 length is 13 residues. In germline, CDR1 is DFQATT, CDR2 SNEGSKA (reference sequence). CDR3 coding DNA: TGCAGTGCTACCGCAGGGAGCGCCTACGAGCAGTACTTC. Translation gives CSATAGSAYEQYF.

Concerning this clonotype: A junction end diverges from the germline sequence, so it may reflect a read error. The chain is built from TRBV9 and TRBJ2-2, with TRBD2 matching 9 bases. Germline CDR1 and CDR2: SGDLS and YYNGEE. The CDR3 runs 13 residues. CDR3 coding DNA: TGTGCCAGCAGCGTAGCTGCGGGAGGGGCGCTGTTTTTT. This codes for CASSVAAGGALFF.

J is TRBJ1-5 and V is TRBV7-8; 10 nucleotides align to TRBD1. J gave up 11 bases and V 4 bases, and 8 bases lay outside the gene matches. The length of the CDR3 is 14 residues. Germline values: CDR1 SGHVS, CDR2 FQNEAQ. The CDR3 DNA reads as TGTGCCAGCAGCTCGACAGGGGGCTCCGAGACCCAGCATTTT. Amino acid sequence: CASSSTGGSETQHF.

This clonotype was detected ten times or more. J is TRBJ2-7 and V is TRBV24-1; tentative D call: TRBD2 (6 bases). Germline CDR1 is KGHDR and CDR2 is SFDVKD. The CDR3 is 13 amino acids. Trimming removed 9 bases from V and 3 bases from J, with 14 bases in between. CDR3 protein: CATGRRGSYEQYF. The CDR3 nucleotides read TGTGCCACCGGACGTCGGGGGAGCTACGAGCAGTACTTC.

J is TRBJ2-5 and V is TRBV29-1, with D maybe TRBD2 (5 bases). Trimming removed 6 bases from V and 0 bases from J, with 14 bases in between. The length of the CDR3 is 14 residues. Germline lookup yields CDR1 SQVTM and CDR2 ANQGSEA. CDR3 coding DNA: TGCAGCGTCCCGTTAGAGGGTTACCAAGAGACCCAGTACTTC. Its protein is CSVPLEGYQETQYF.

This clonotype has ten or more counts. The CDR3 loop reads CATSRDAGRAGGYTF. Written as DNA, the CDR3 is TGTGCCACCAGCAGAGATGCCGGCAGGGCGGGTGGCTACACCTTC. The rearrangement uses TRBV15 and TRBJ1-2; a weak D match, TRBD1 (5 bases). The CDR3 covers 15 residues. Germline assignment: CDR1 LNHNV and CDR2 YYDKDF (reference sequence). The germline V and J ends were trimmed by 0 bases and 7 bases, with 15 bases remaining between them.

This clonotype has ten or more counts. The rearrangement links TRBV20-1 to TRBJ1-5, with D unresolved. CDR1 DFQATT and CDR2 SNEGSKA come from the germline V gene (reference sequence). V dropped 3 bases and J dropped 5 bases, with 11 bases sitting between them. The CDR3 loop spans 13 amino acids. The CDR3 DNA reads as TGCAGTGCTAGGGGAGACGGCGATCAGCCCCAGCATTTT. It is translated as CSARGDGDQPQHF.

The V and J genes are TRBV25-1 and TRBJ1-5; D possibly corresponds to TRBD1 (6 bases). Looked up from germline, CDR1 is MGHDK and CDR2 is SYGVNS. This CDR3 region has 16 residues. V was trimmed by 5 bases and J by 0 bases, leaving 14 bases between them. The CDR3 sequence is CASSFQGRDSNQPQHF. As DNA, the CDR3 is TGTGCCAGCAGTTTCCAGGGGCGGGATAGCAATCAGCCCCAGCATTTT. Looking up the rest from reference TRBV25-1 and TRBJ1-5 gives the full variable domain: EADIYQTPRYLVIGTGKKITLECSQTMGHDKMYWYQQDPGMELHLIHYSYGVNSTEKGDLSSESTVSRIRTEHFPLTLESARPSHTSQYLCASSFQGRDSNQPQHFGDGTRLSIL.

This clonotype has a handful of counts. The CDR3 region is CASSGVAGGPLETQYF. The CDR3, as DNA: TGTGCCAGCAGCGGCGTAGCGGGGGGGCCTTTGGAGACCCAGTACTTC. This rearrangement joins TRBV9 to TRBJ2-5; the match to TRBD2 covers 11 bases. From germline, CDR1 is SGDLS and CDR2 YYNGEE. V shed 3 bases, J shed 5 bases, and the junction held 9 bases outside the gene matches. There are 16 residues in the CDR3.

This clonotype has ten or more counts. This sequence joins TRBV11-2 and TRBJ2-7, with a weak D call TRBD2 (6 bases). The length of the CDR3 is 12 residues. From germline, CDR1 is SGHAT and CDR2 FQNNGV. The ends were cut back, 0 bases at V and 12 bases at J, with 12 bases in the middle. CDR3 in amino acids: CASSLDRRETYF. The CDR3 bases are TGTGCCAGCAGCTTAGATCGACGGGAGACGTACTTC.

As to this clonotype: The junction differs from germline at one of its ends, possibly a read error. The chain has TRBV6-5 and TRBJ1-5, with 7 positions matching TRBD1. The CDR3 runs to 13 residues. Germline V CDR1 and CDR2: MNHEY, SVGAGI. The CDR3 is CASRGGANQPQHF. The CDR3 DNA sequence: TGCGCCAGCAGGGGGGGGGCAAATCAGCCCCAGCATTTT.

This clonotype was recorded only once. The chain recombines TRBV5-6 with TRBJ2-7, with a tentative D call TRBD2 (5 bases). CDR1 and CDR2 from the germline V gene are SGHDT and YYEEEE. The CDR3 length is 15 residues. The V end lost 4 bases, the J end lost 2 bases, and 16 bases lay between the germline ends. The CDR3 bases are TGTGCCAGCAGCCCAGTCGAGGGCGGAACCTACGAGCAGTACTTC. Translation: CASSPVEGGTYEQYF.

The table lists this clonotype with a few counts. CDR3: CSAWQRAGYEQYF. Written as DNA, the CDR3 is TGCAGTGCGTGGCAGCGGGCGGGCTACGAGCAGTACTTC. This chain joins TRBV20-1 and TRBJ2-7; TRBD2 is a possible D gene (6 bases). V was cut by 6 bases and J by 3 bases, with 15 bases left in between. The germline CDR1 and CDR2 sequences are DFQATT and SNEGSKA (reference sequence). The CDR3 length is 13 residues.

A few counts support this clonotype. The rearrangement uses TRBV20-1 and TRBJ1-2, with a possible D match to TRBD1 (6 bases). The CDR3 is 14 amino acids. Trimming pared 3 bases from V and 3 bases from J, leaving 14 bases between. CDR1 DFQATT and CDR2 SNEGSKA come from the germline V gene (reference sequence). The CDR3: CSASGGQGDYGYTF. The DNA of the CDR3 is TGCAGTGCTAGCGGGGGGCAAGGGGACTATGGCTACACCTTC.

The rearrangement joins TRBV19 to TRBJ1-2; D call uncertain. CDR1 LNHDA and CDR2 SQIVND come from the germline V gene (reference sequence). This CDR3 has 12 residues. V dropped 3 bases and J dropped 6 bases, with 8 bases sitting between them. The CDR3 coding sequence is TGTGCCAGTAGTATTTCCGAAGATGGCTACACCTTC. This encodes CASSISEDGYTF.

The CDR3 protein is CASSLGSYQPQHF. Written as DNA, the CDR3 is TGTGCCAGCAGTTTAGGCAGTTATCAGCCCCAGCATTTT. The chain links TRBV12-3 or TRBV12-4 to TRBJ1-5; D unclear. This CDR3 is 13 amino acids long. With 1 base removed from V and 5 bases from J, the gap between germline ends came to 6 bases.

The sample holds one count of this clonotype. Since a much larger clone is just one base distant, this may be a read error. The V gene is TRBV7-3, the J gene TRBJ1-1, with a weak D call TRBD1 (5 bases). This CDR3 is built from 15 residues. The germline gives CDR1 SGHTA, CDR2 FQGTGA. CDR3 DNA: TGTGCCAGCAGCTTGTCGGGACTCCTGAACGCTGAAGCTTTCTTT. This gives the protein CASSLSGLLNAEAFF.

The rearrangement uses TRBV20-1 and TRBJ1-3; TRBD1 is a possible D gene (5 bases). This CDR3 comprises 16 residues. V was pared by 0 bases and J by 2 bases, with 14 bases between. Per germline, CDR1 DFQATT and CDR2 SNEGSKA (reference sequence). The CDR3 nucleotides read TGCAGTGCTAGAGACTCATCCGGGGGAGCTGGAAACACCATATATTTT. This gives the protein CSARDSSGGAGNTIYF.

This rearrangement joins TRBV7-2 to TRBJ1-1; 8 bases are shared with TRBD1. Per germline, CDR1 SGHTA and CDR2 FQGNSA. V was pared by 0 bases and J by 5 bases, with 5 bases of the junction left unmatched. CDR3 size: 15 residues. The CDR3 loop is CASSLARTGRTEAFF. The CDR3 DNA reads as TGTGCCAGCAGCTTAGCTCGGACAGGGCGGACTGAAGCTTTCTTT.

The chain links TRBV7-9 to TRBJ1-1; D gene uncertain. Trimming stripped 5 bases from V and 2 bases from J, with 18 bases between. Germline CDR1 is SEHNR and CDR2 is FQNEAQ (reference sequence). The CDR3 is 16 amino acids. The CDR3 is CASSPNDGKGNTEAFF. CDR3 coding DNA: TGTGCCAGCAGCCCGAACGACGGGAAGGGAAACACTGAAGCTTTCTTT.

This clonotype was found many times. The V call is TRBV7-9, the J call TRBJ1-1; the D is unclear. The V end lost 5 bases, the J end lost 7 bases, and 5 bases lay between the germline ends. Germline lookup yields CDR1 SEHNR and CDR2 FQNEAQ (reference sequence). The CDR3 has 10 amino acids. The CDR3 spells CASSRSEAFF. CDR3 coding DNA: TGTGCCAGCAGCAGGAGTGAAGCTTTCTTT.

About this clonotype: Germline is not matched at one junction end, which may reflect a read error. The CDR3 here is CASSLGGDRVPQHF. The DNA for the CDR3 is TGTGCCAGCAGCTTGGGGGGGGACAGGGTGCCCCAGCATTTT. The V gene is TRBV5-1, the J gene TRBJ1-5; the match to TRBD1 covers 9 bases. Germline V gene data show CDR1 as SGHRS and CDR2 as YFSETQ. This CDR3 comprises 14 residues.

This clonotype was seen only a few times. The V and J genes are TRBV2 and TRBJ2-2; 7 bases agree with TRBD2. V shed 4 bases, J shed 6 bases, and the junction held 5 bases outside the gene matches. The CDR3 contains 14 residues. Germline CDR1 SNHLY, CDR2 FYNNEI. Here the CDR3 DNA reads TGTGCCAGCAGTGGGGAGGGCGCCCCCGGGGAGCTGTTTTTT. Protein product: CASSGEGAPGELFF.

The chain employs TRBV28 and TRBJ1-6, with D uncertain. Germline CDR1 MDHEN, CDR2 SYDVKM. The length of the CDR3 is 14 residues. The V and J ends lost 2 bases and 7 bases respectively, with 9 bases between them. Written as DNA, the CDR3 is TGTGCCAGCAGTTTACCCCTGGGGAATTCACCCCTCCACTTT. Amino acid sequence: CASSLPLGNSPLHF.

J is TRBJ1-1 and V is TRBV7-2; a weak D match, TRBD1 (6 bases). From germline, CDR1 is SGHTA and CDR2 FQGNSA. The CDR3 covers 17 residues. With 4 bases removed from V and 5 bases from J, the gap between germline ends came to 23 bases. The CDR3 DNA follows: TGTGCCAGCAGCTCTAGGGGGACCCTGGCGGGGGGGACTGAAGCTTTCTTT. Translating gives CASSSRGTLAGGTEAFF.

This clonotype was seen repeatedly, ten times or more. The J gene is TRBJ2-6, the V gene TRBV15; D ambiguous. The germline V and J ends were trimmed by 0 bases and 2 bases, with 8 bases remaining between them. The V gene's germline CDR1 is LNHNV and CDR2 YYDKDF (reference sequence). CDR3 size: 16 residues. The CDR3 protein is CATSRDQAAGANVLTF. DNA of the CDR3: TGTGCCACCAGCAGAGACCAGGCTGCTGGGGCCAACGTCCTGACTTTC.

Concerning this clonotype: Mismatch with germline at one junction end may stem from a read error. The genes are TRBV7-9 and TRBJ1-2; 9 bases map to TRBD1. The germline gives CDR1 SEHNR, CDR2 FQNEAQ (reference sequence). The length of the CDR3 is 14 residues. DNA for the CDR3: TGCGCCAGCAGCCAGGGGACAGGGCCTTATGGCTACACCTTC. Its translation: CASSQGTGPYGYTF.

V is TRBV6-1 and J is TRBJ2-7; tentative D call: TRBD2 (5 bases). The germline V and J ends were trimmed by 6 bases and 7 bases, with 16 bases remaining between them. The CDR3 consists of 13 residues. Germline assignment: CDR1 MNHNS and CDR2 SASEGT. The DNA of the CDR3 is TGTGCCAGCAGCCCCTTGGGTCGCGGGGAGCAGTACTTC. Protein: CASSPLGRGEQYF.